A selection of T cell receptor beta chains follows, all from one sample in a study of regulatory T cells in long-lasting Graves disease. MiXCR, run by TCRdb on the multiplex PCR reads, gives a single entry per CDR3 protein. This sample yields over 300,000 distinct CDR3 sequences, of which around a fifth are seen a single time; approximately 31% belongs to the top ten. The sample here was peripheral blood mononuclear cells (PBMCs), taken when the disease was refractory, from a patient treated with antithyroid drugs. Receptor source: a female donor with Graves disease. Both conserved end residues are trimmed from each CDR3.

V gene	J gene	CDR3 length	CDR3 protein
TRBV27	TRBJ1-1	13	ASSLRGQPNTETF
TRBV7-9	TRBJ1-2	13	ASSPSEVLSYGYT
TRBV10-2	TRBJ1-6	15	ASRTRQRRIPNSPLH
TRBV19	TRBJ2-7	14	ASSRGLAGGNYEQY
TRBV12-3/TRBV12-4	TRBJ2-7	12	ASSLAGGPGEQY
TRBV27	TRBJ1-2	11	ASSFDGVYGYT
TRBV7-8	TRBJ1-4	14	ASSPYRVATNEKLF
TRBV12-3/TRBV12-4	TRBJ2-3	14	ASSELAGGLTDTQY
TRBV11-3	TRBJ1-2	13	ASTPSSGGSYGYT
TRBV6-5	TRBJ1-1	9	ASSHSTEAF
TRBV27	TRBJ2-1	10	ASSPRANEQF
TRBV24-1	TRBJ2-2	15	ATSDPRQAPNTGELF
TRBV6-1	TRBJ2-7	15	ASSPRSQGANTYEQY
TRBV10-3	TRBJ2-5	13	AISVSAANQETQY
TRBV5-5	TRBJ1-4	11	ASSPGPAQKLF
TRBV2	TRBJ2-2	12	ASRSGRATGELF